This T cell receptor beta chain was found in a study of CD8 T cells in Susac syndrome. TEMRA cells were enriched by FACS, while CD8+ and CD4+ T cells were obtained through a negative isolation that was performed magnetically. The RNA input was roughly 0.45 to 1 ug, and it was reverse transcribed with random hexamers. TCRdb re-analysed the immunoSEQ multiplex PCR reads in MiXCR, keeping a single row per CDR3 protein. In the table there are about 200,000 distinct CDR3 sequences, roughly 95% of which are singletons. This receptor was obtained from a human donor in good health. The source material was CD4+ T cells from PBMCs.

The CDR3 region is CASSQTSRGLAEYEQYV. In nucleotides, the CDR3 is TGCGCCAGCAGTCAAACAAGCCGAGGACTAGCGGAGTACGAGCAGTACGTC. The chain is built from TRBV23-1 and TRBJ2-7, with TRBD2 identical over 10 bases. TRBV23-1 is classed as an ORF, of uncertain function. With V trimmed by 2 bases and J by 4 bases, 11 bases remained unmatched. The CDR3 runs to 17 residues.